Below, 22 T cell receptor beta chains from the same sample are listed, as sequenced in a study of blood T cell repertoires in COVID-19. TCRdb's copy holds only in-frame clones and misses some; the assay was immunoSEQ multiplex PCR. The sample comprises about 180,000 clones, about 87% of which are singletons, and less than 0.7% rests with the top ten. What was sequenced was peripheral blood. The source of these receptors is a man between 60 and 75 years old with COVID-19, enrolled during active disease.

The V and J genes are TRBV5-1 and TRBJ2-5, with D unresolved. CDR1 and CDR2 from the germline V gene are SGHRS and YFSETQ. This CDR3 has 13 residues. V was pared by 0 bases and J by 3 bases, with 6 bases between. DNA of the CDR3: TGCGCCAGCAGCTTGGGTTCCGAAGAGACCCAGTACTTC. Translated: CASSLGSEETQYF.

This clone appeared a few times. The chain links TRBV18 to TRBJ1-6; 7 positions agree with TRBD1. V lost 2 bases, J lost 10 bases, and 2 bases stayed unmatched. The CDR3 covers 13 residues. Germline V gene sequence: CDR1 KGHSH, CDR2 LQKENI. The chain's CDR3 is CASSPGTDSPLHF. CDR3 coding DNA: TGTGCCAGCTCACCAGGGACAGACTCACCCCTCCACTTT.

V gene TRBV7-2 combines with J gene TRBJ2-7, with 8 bases fitting TRBD2. The CDR3 consists of 14 residues. Germline CDR1 SGHTA, CDR2 FQGNSA. V lost 4 bases and J lost 7; bases outside the gene matches: 9. The DNA of the CDR3 is TGTGCCAGCAGCTCAACGGGAGGGCCGGGAGAGCAGTACTTC. It specifies CASSSTGGPGEQYF.

The rearrangement joins TRBV27 to TRBJ1-6; D unresolved. Trimming left V 8 bases short and J 4 bases short, with 15 bases between. The CDR3 loop spans 15 amino acids. Germline CDR1 and CDR2: MNHEY and SMNVEV (reference sequence). For the CDR3, the DNA is TGTGCCAGCGGTACACCCACCGTGTATAATTCACCCCTCCACTTT. It encodes CASGTPTVYNSPLHF.

V is TRBV3-1 (or the pseudogene TRBV3-2) and J is TRBJ2-1; D unclear. Trimming removed 2 bases from V and 8 bases from J, with 4 bases in between. The germline gives CDR1 LGHDT, CDR2 YNNKEL (reference sequence). The CDR3 runs to 11 residues. CDR3: CASSQLYEQFF. CDR3 sequence (DNA): TGTGCCAGCAGCCAATTATATGAGCAGTTCTTC.

The genes are TRBV28 and TRBJ2-5; 11 nucleotides agree with TRBD2. Germline assignment: CDR1 MDHEN and CDR2 SYDVKM. The ends lost 2 bases at V and 8 bases at J; junction bases unmatched: 13. The CDR3 is 17 residues long. The CDR3 DNA follows: TGTGCCAGCAGTTTAGGAGGGACTAGCGGTCCCCTGGGAACCCAGTACTTC. Encoded protein: CASSLGGTSGPLGTQYF.

J is TRBJ1-3 and V is TRBV4-2; no firm D call. V gave up 0 bases and J gave up 0 bases, with 12 bases separating them. This CDR3 region has 17 residues. Germline values: CDR1 LGHNA, CDR2 YNFKEQ. CDR3 sequence: CASSQEVRPYSGNTIYF. CDR3 nucleotides: TGTGCCAGCAGCCAAGAAGTGCGGCCGTACTCTGGAAACACCATATATTTT.

The CDR3 reads CASSLVGQASYEQYF. The CDR3 region has the DNA TGTGCCAGCAGCTTAGTTGGTCAGGCCTCCTACGAGCAGTACTTC. V gene TRBV11-2 combines with J gene TRBJ2-7; no firm D call. The V end was cut by 1 base, the J end by 0 bases, with 10 bases between. The CDR3 spans 15 residues. Germline values: CDR1 SGHAT, CDR2 FQNNGV.

This chain joins TRBV3-1 (or the pseudogene TRBV3-2) and TRBJ1-2; a possible D gene is TRBD1 (6 bases). Between the trimmed V and J ends, which lost 3 bases and 10 bases, there was a span of 12 bases. Germline values: CDR1 LGHDT, CDR2 YNNKEL (reference sequence). This CDR3 is 12 amino acids long. CDR3 amino acids: CASSHQDRVYTF. For the CDR3, the DNA is TGTGCCAGCAGCCATCAGGACAGAGTCTACACCTTC.

CDR3 sequence (DNA): TGTGCCAGCTCACCTGGACAGAGCTCCTATAATTCACCCCTCCACTTT. Translation: CASSPGQSSYNSPLHF. The rearrangement uses TRBV18 and TRBJ1-6, with D tentatively TRBD1 (6 bases). The CDR3 is 16 residues long. Germline values: CDR1 KGHSH, CDR2 LQKENI. Trimming removed 3 bases at V and 0 bases at J, with 9 bases between.

V and J are TRBV11-1 and TRBJ1-2; unclear D gene. This CDR3 comprises 14 residues. Between the trimmed V and J ends, which lost 2 bases and 3 bases, there was a span of 10 bases. CDR1 and CDR2 from the germline V gene are SGHAT and FQDESV (reference sequence). The chain's CDR3 is CASSLNLADYGYTF. Here the CDR3 DNA reads TGTGCCAGCAGCTTAAACCTGGCGGACTATGGCTACACCTTC. Full variable domain (remainder filled in from reference TRBV11-1 and TRBJ1-2): EAEVAQSPRYKITEKSQAVAFWCDPISGHATLYWYRQILGQGPELLVQFQDESVVDDSQLPKDRFSAERLKGVDSTLKIQPAELGDSAMYLCASSLNLADYGYTFGSGTRLTVV.

In nucleotides, the CDR3 is TGTGCCAGCAGCTTGGTGATCGGGAGGGAGGCTGGGGCCAACGTCCTGACTTTC. This encodes CASSLVIGREAGANVLTF. The chain recombines TRBV5-6 with TRBJ2-6; the match to TRBD2 covers 8 bases. Trimming at V came to 0 bases and at J to 2 bases, leaving 7 bases not matched to a gene. Germline V gene sequence: CDR1 SGHDT, CDR2 YYEEEE. There are 18 residues in the CDR3. The full variable domain, with the rest looked up from reference TRBV5-6 and TRBJ2-6, is DAGVTQSPTHLIKTRGQQVTLRCSPKSGHDTVSWYQQALGQGPQFIFQYYEEEERQRGNFPDRFSGHQFPNYSSELNVNALLLGDSALYLCASSLVIGREAGANVLTFGAGSRLTVL.

In its sample, this clone was seen a few times. The chain joins TRBV7-8 to TRBJ2-6; D unresolved. The CDR3 spans 16 residues. Germline values: CDR1 SGHVS, CDR2 FQNEAQ. The V and J ends lost 1 base and 2 bases respectively, with 9 bases between them. DNA of the CDR3: TGTGCCAGCAGCTTAGAGCATAGTGCTGGGGCCAACGTCCTGACTTTC. Amino acid sequence: CASSLEHSAGANVLTF.

This clone showed up just a few times. The rearrangement joins TRBV5-4 to TRBJ1-1; D not certain. V was shortened by 3 bases and J by 7 bases, with 16 bases between the two germline ends. This CDR3 is built from 14 residues. Germline CDR1 is SGHNT and CDR2 is YYREEE (reference sequence). Written as DNA, the CDR3 is TGTGCCAGCAGCTCCGGAGCCATAAATCTTGAAGCTTTCTTT. It is translated as CASSSGAINLEAFF.

The chain recombines TRBV6-5 with TRBJ2-5; D perhaps matches TRBD1 (6 bases). V lost 0 bases, J lost 5 bases, and 7 bases lay in between. Germline V lookup: CDR1 MNHEY, CDR2 SVGAGI. The CDR3 is 13 amino acids. The CDR3 loop reads CASSYSRGETQYF. CDR3 DNA sequence: TGTGCCAGCAGTTACTCCAGGGGTGAGACCCAGTACTTC.

This clone came up a few times. The chain joins TRBV2 to TRBJ1-5; 7 positions match TRBD1. CDR3 length equals 14 residues. Germline trimming cut 5 bases from V and 7 bases from J; bases unmatched to any gene: 8. The germline gives CDR1 SNHLY, CDR2 FYNNEI. This chain's CDR3 is CASSPDRDYQPQHF. The DNA of the CDR3 is TGTGCCAGCAGTCCTGACAGGGATTACCAGCCCCAGCATTTT.

The chain uses TRBV18 and TRBJ2-5; no clear D gene. CDR1 KGHSH and CDR2 LQKENI come from the germline V gene. Trimming shortened V by 3 bases and J by 2 bases, and 4 bases separated the two germline ends. This CDR3 is 12 amino acids long. The CDR3 region is CASSPQQETQYF. CDR3 bases: TGTGCCAGCTCACCCCAGCAAGAGACCCAGTACTTC.

V and J are TRBV14 and TRBJ2-7, with D perhaps matching TRBD2 (5 bases). CDR1 and CDR2 from the germline V gene are SGHDN and FVKESK. Deletions cut 0 bases from V and 6 bases from J, with 9 bases between. CDR3 length: 13 residues. The CDR3 DNA reads TGTGCCAGCAGCCAAGATCCACGGGGCGAGCAGTACTTC. Its protein product is CASSQDPRGEQYF. Combining the CDR3 with reference TRBV14 and TRBJ2-7 gives the whole variable domain EAGVTQFPSHSVIEKGQTVTLRCDPISGHDNLYWYRRVMGKEIKFLLHFVKESKQDESGMPNNRFLAERTGGTYSTLKVQPAELEDSGVYFCASSQDPRGEQYFGPGTRLTVT.

The V call is TRBV7-9, the J call TRBJ2-7, with 8 bases fitting TRBD1. There are 14 residues in the CDR3. Trimming removed 5 bases from V and 5 bases from J; junction bases left unmatched: 8. Looked up from germline, CDR1 is SEHNR and CDR2 is FQNEAQ (reference sequence). CDR3 amino acids: CASSLGQGIHEQYF. The CDR3 nucleotides read TGTGCCAGCAGCCTCGGACAGGGAATCCACGAGCAGTACTTC.

V gene TRBV6-6 combines with J gene TRBJ1-6; a possible D gene is TRBD1 (5 bases). Deletions cut 5 bases from V and 0 bases from J, with 17 bases between. The CDR3 consists of 18 residues. Germline V gene sequence: CDR1 MNHNY, CDR2 SVGAGI (reference sequence). CDR3 in DNA: TGTGCCAGCAGTCGGGGGGGATCGGGAGCCTCCTATAATTCACCCCTCCACTTT. It is translated as CASSRGGSGASYNSPLHF.

The V gene is TRBV4-2, the J gene TRBJ2-1; perhaps TRBD2 as D (5 bases). Trimming shortened V by 0 bases and J by 6 bases, and 12 bases separated the two germline ends. CDR3 size: 15 residues. Germline V CDR1 and CDR2: LGHNA, YNFKEQ. The DNA for the CDR3 is TGTGCCAGCAGCCAAGATCCACGAGAGGGCAATGAGCAGTTCTTC. Protein: CASSQDPREGNEQFF.

The chain recombines TRBV10-3 with TRBJ1-4; 8 bases align to TRBD1. CDR1 is ENHRY and CDR2 is SYGVKD in the germline V gene. The CDR3 runs to 17 residues. V dropped 0 bases and J dropped 4; count of bases not matched to a gene: 7. This CDR3 is CAISESFRGLNNEKLFF. Written as DNA, the CDR3 is TGTGCCATCAGTGAGTCCTTCAGGGGGCTAAATAATGAAAAACTGTTTTTT.